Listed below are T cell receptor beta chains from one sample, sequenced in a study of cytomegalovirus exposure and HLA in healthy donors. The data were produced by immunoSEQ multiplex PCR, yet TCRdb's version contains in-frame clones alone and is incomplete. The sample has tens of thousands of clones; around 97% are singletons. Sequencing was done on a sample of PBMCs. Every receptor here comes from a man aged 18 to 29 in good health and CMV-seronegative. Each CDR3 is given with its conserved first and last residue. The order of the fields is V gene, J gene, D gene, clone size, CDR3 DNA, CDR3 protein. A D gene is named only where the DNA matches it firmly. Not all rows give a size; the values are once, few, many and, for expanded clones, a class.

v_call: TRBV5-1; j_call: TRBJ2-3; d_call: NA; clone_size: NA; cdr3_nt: TGCGCCAGCAGCTTTATCACAGATACGCAGTATTTT; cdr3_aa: CASSFITDTQYF
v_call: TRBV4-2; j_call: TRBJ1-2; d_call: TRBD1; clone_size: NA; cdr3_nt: TGTGCCAGCAGCCGGCCACTTCGGACAGGTGACTATGGCTACACCTTC; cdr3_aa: CASSRPLRTGDYGYTF
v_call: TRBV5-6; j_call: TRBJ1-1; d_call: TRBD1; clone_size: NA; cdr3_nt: TGTGCCAGCAGACCGAGGGACAGGGGAACCACTGAAGCTTTCTTT; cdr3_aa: CASRPRDRGTTEAFF
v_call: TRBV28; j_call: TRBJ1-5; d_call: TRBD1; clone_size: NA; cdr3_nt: TGTGCCAGCAGTTTATGGGGACAGCAAAATCAGCCCCAGCATTTT; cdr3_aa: CASSLWGQQNQPQHF
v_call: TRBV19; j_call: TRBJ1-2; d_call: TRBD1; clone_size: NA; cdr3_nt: TGTGCCAGTAGCCATCCGGACAGGGGGTACAACTATGGCTACACCTTC; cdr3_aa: CASSHPDRGYNYGYTF
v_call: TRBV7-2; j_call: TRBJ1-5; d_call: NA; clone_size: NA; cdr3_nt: TGTGCCAGCAGCATTACAGGGTCGGCGCCCCAGCATTTT; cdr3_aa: CASSITGSAPQHF
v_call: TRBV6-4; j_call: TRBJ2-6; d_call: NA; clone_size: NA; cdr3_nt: TGTGCCAGCAGTTGCAAGGACTCACGACAAAGTCGGGCCAACGTCCTGACTTTC; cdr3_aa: CASSCKDSRQSRANVLTF
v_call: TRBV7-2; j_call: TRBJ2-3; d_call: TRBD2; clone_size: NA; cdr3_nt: TGTGCCAGCAGCAAAGGGACTAGTGGCACAGATACGCAGTATTTT; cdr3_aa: CASSKGTSGTDTQYF
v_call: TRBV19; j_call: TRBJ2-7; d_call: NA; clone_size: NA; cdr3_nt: TGTGCCACGCGGCCGGGACAGGTAGCGGGGGTTTACGAGCAGTACTTC; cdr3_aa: CATRPGQVAGVYEQYF
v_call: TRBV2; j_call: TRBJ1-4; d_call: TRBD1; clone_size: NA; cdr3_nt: TGTGCCAGCAGTCGGGACAGCAATGAAAAACTGTTTTTT; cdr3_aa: CASSRDSNEKLFF
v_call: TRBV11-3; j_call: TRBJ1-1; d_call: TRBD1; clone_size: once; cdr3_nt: TGTGCCAGCAGCTTAGGGACAGGCCAGAACACTGAAGCTTTCTTT; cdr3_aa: CASSLGTGQNTEAFF
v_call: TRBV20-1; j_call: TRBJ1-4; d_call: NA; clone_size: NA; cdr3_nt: TGCAGTGCTAGCATACGGGAAAAACTGTTTTTT; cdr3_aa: CSASIREKLFF
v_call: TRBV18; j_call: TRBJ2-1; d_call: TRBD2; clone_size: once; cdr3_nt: TGTGCCAGCTCACCACTTAAGCGGGAGAGGGGCTATGAGCAGTTCTTC; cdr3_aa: CASSPLKRERGYEQFF
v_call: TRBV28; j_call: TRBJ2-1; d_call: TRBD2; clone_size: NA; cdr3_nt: TGTGCCAGCACCCAGTCCGTGACTAGCGGGAGGGCCCTCCACAATGAGCAGTTCTTC; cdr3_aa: CASTQSVTSGRALHNEQFF
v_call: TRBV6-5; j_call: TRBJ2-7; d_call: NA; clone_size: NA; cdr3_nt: TGTGCCAGCCAACCGGGGCAGTACTTC; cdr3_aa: CASQPGQYF
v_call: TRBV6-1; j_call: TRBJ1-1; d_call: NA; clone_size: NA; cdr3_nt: TGTGCCAGCAGCGGAGACAGGAACACTGAAGCTTTCTTT; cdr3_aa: CASSGDRNTEAFF
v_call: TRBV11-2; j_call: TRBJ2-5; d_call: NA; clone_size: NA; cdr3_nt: TGTGCCAGCAGCTTAGACAGCCAAGAGACCCAGTACTTC; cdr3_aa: CASSLDSQETQYF
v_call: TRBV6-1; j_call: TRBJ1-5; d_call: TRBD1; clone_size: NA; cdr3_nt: TGTGCCAGCAGACACCGGGACAGTGGTAATCAGCCCCAGCATTTT; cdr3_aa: CASRHRDSGNQPQHF
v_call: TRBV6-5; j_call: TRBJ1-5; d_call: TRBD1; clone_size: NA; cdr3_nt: TGTGCCAGCAGATCCGGACAGGGCAATCAGCCCCAGCATTTT; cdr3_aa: CASRSGQGNQPQHF
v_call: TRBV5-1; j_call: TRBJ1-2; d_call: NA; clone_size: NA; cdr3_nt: TGCGCCAGCAGCTTGAGCGGGGGCGGTAACTATGGCTACACCTTC; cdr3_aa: CASSLSGGGNYGYTF
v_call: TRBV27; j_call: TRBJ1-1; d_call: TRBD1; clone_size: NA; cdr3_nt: TGTGCCAGCAGAGACAGGGAACTGAACACTGAAGCTTTCTTT; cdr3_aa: CASRDRELNTEAFF
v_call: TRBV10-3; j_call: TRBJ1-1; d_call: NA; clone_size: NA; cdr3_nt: TGTGCCATCAGTGAGCGACAGAACACTGAAGCTTTCTTT; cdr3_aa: CAISERQNTEAFF
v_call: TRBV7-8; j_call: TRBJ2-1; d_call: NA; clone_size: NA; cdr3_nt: TGTGCCAGCAGCTTAGCGGGAGTTCTATACCACAATGAGCAGTTCTTC; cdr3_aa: CASSLAGVLYHNEQFF
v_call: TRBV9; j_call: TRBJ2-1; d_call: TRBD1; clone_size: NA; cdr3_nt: TGTGCCAGCAGCGTAGATGGTCAGGGGGCCTACAATGAGCAGTTCTTC; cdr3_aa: CASSVDGQGAYNEQFF
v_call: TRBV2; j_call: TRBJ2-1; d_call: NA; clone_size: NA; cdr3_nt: TGTGCCAGCAAAGCACGGGTTCCCGTCTACAATGAGCAGTTCTTC; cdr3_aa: CASKARVPVYNEQFF
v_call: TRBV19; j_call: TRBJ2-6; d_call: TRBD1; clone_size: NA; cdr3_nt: TGTGCCAGCGGGACAGGCTCTGGGGCCAACGTCCTGACTTTC; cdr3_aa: CASGTGSGANVLTF
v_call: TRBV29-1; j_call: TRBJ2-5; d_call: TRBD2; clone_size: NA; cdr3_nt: TGCAGCGTATCGGGACTAGCGGGAGGGCCCGGAGAGACCCAGTACTTC; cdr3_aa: CSVSGLAGGPGETQYF
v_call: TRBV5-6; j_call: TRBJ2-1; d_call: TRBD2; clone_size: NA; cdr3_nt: TGTGCCAGCAGCCCGGGGGGGGGCGGTGAGCAGTTCTTC; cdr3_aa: CASSPGGGGEQFF
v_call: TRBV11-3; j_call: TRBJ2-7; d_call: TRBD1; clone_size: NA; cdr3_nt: TGTGCCAGCAGCTTGGGACAGAACTCCTACGAGCAGTACTTC; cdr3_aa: CASSLGQNSYEQYF
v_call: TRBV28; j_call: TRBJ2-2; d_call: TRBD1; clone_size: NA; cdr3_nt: TGTGCCAGCAGTCCGGGACAGGTGGGCGCCGGGGAGCTGTTTTTT; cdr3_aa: CASSPGQVGAGELFF
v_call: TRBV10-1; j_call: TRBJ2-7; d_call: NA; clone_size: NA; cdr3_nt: TGCGCCAGCAGTGAGTCCGGGAACTACGAGCAGTACTTC; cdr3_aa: CASSESGNYEQYF
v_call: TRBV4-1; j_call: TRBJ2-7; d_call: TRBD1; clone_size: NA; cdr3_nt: TGCGCCAGCAGCTTACCGGGACAGACCTACGAGCAGTACTTC; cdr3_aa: CASSLPGQTYEQYF
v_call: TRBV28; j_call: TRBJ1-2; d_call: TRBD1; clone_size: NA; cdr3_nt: TGTGCCAGCAGAGACAGGGGGCACCATGGCTACACCTTC; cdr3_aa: CASRDRGHHGYTF
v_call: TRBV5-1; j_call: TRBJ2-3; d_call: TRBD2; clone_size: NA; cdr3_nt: TGCGCCAGCAGCTTGGAACTAGCGGGAGGGCCCACAGATACGCAGTATTTT; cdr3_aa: CASSLELAGGPTDTQYF
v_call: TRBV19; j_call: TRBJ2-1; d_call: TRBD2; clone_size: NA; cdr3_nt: TGTGCCAGTAGTAGGGCTAGCGGGAGCCAACTTAGCTCCTACAATGAGCAGTTCTTC; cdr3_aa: CASSRASGSQLSSYNEQFF
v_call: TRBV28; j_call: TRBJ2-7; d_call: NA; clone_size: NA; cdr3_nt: TGTGCCAGCAGTTTAGGGGTTAGCGGCTACGAGCAGTACTTC; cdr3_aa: CASSLGVSGYEQYF
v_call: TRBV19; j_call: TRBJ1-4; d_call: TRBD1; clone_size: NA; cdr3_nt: TGTGCCAGTAGTGCCTACAGGGGGCTAGGGACTAATGAAAAACTGTTTTTT; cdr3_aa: CASSAYRGLGTNEKLFF
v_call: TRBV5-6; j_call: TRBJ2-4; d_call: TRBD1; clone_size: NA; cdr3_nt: TGTGCCAGCAGCTCCGGGACAGAAAACATTCAGTACTTC; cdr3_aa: CASSSGTENIQYF
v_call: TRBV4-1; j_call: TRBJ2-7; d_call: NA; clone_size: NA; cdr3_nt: TGCGCCAGCAGCCCGTTGGGGGGGCGATCCTACGAGCAGTACTTC; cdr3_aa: CASSPLGGRSYEQYF
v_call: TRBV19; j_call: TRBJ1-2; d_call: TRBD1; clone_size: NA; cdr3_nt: TGTGCCAGTAGTATCGACAGGGGAGACTATGGCTACACCTTC; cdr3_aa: CASSIDRGDYGYTF
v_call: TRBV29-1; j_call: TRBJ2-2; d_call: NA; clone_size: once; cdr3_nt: TGCAGCGGTTCAGCGGGACATACCGGGGAGCTGTTTTTT; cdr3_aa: CSGSAGHTGELFF
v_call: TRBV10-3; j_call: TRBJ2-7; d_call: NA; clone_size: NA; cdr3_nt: TGTGCCATCAGTGACACCGGGACAACCAGCTACGAGCAGTACTTC; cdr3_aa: CAISDTGTTSYEQYF
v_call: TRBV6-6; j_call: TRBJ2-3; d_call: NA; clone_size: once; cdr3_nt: TGTGCCAGCAGTTACTCGATCCGGGAAGCGCAGTATTTT; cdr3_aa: CASSYSIREAQYF
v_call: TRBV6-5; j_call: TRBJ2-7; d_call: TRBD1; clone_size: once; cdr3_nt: TGTGCCAGCAGTTCACGACAGGGGGCCTACGAGCAGTACTTC; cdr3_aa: CASSSRQGAYEQYF
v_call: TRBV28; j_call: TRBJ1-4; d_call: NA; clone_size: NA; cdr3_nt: TGTGCCAGCAGTGTAACGACCAGGATTAATGAAAAACTGTTTTTT; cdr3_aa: CASSVTTRINEKLFF